This TCR beta chain came from a study of cytomegalovirus exposure and HLA in healthy donors. Details on this clone: The antigen remains unidentified.

Overall study findings and caveats: With DRB1 most and HLA-C fewest, TCR association rates differed between HLA loci in a later analysis.

PCR employed 60 Vbeta and 13 Jbeta primers. Data came from immunoSEQ multiplex PCR; TCRdb stores just in-frame clones and leaves some out. This sample has around 270,000 clones, with about four fifths found just once. This CDR3 contains 17 residues. After removal of 4 bases from V and 2 bases from J, the junction contained 11 bases not matched to a gene. CDR1 and CDR2 (germline): MRHNA, SNTAGT. This TCR was recovered from a girl aged 2-15 years in good health and CMV-seronegative. This chain links TRBV6-4 with TRBJ2-3, with 8 bases aligning to TRBD2. Material for sequencing was PBMCs. The CDR3 region has the DNA TGTGCCAGCAGTGTGTGCGGGGGGTCAAACCCCACAGATACGCAGTATTTT. Protein sequence: CASSVCGGSNPTDTQYF.